This T cell receptor (beta chain) was captured by sequencing in a study of blood T cell repertoires in COVID-19 (dated by TCRdb to 2019 to 2021). Describing the broader study: Samples covering the acute and convalescent phases of COVID-19 were provided by collaborators in the United States, Italy and Spain. The material from the prospective study consisted of cDNA or gDNA derived from T cells, B-cell-depleted T cells, or PBMCs. Subjects who had been exposed to COVID-19, were actively infected with it, or had recovered from it provided the deeply sampled blood TCRbeta repertoires that made up the dataset. A freely available public database, intended as a resource for researchers studying the immune response to SARS-CoV-2, is where the repertoires were released. Samples came from the ongoing ImmuneRACE study (first 160 participants) plus 1,254 subjects from 6 global collaborators. The sample metadata nearly always contained a de-identified subject ID, COVID-19 status, age in years and sex. Where HLA class I and class II types were available, the types were taken from metadata supplied by the sample provider, not from assay-based typing.

From V the trimming removes 9 bases and from J it removes 4 bases, while the gene matches leave 23 bases of the junction unaccounted for. Counted from cysteine to phenylalanine, this CDR3 has 18 amino acids. This entry keeps only the CDR3 DNA: 54 bases, framed from base 1. CDR1 LNHDA and CDR2 SQIVND are derived from the germline V gene (reference sequence). The paper's findings and limits, for the study overall: How much clinical and demographic metadata was included differed by source and by participant, and the metadata was provided uncurated.

Whole blood was collected in K2EDTA tubes by collaborating institutions according to the institutions' own protocols. Collaborator samples were shipped for TCRbeta analysis as frozen whole blood, isolated PBMCs, or DNA extracted from either sample type. The immunoSEQ Assay, a bias-controlled multiplex PCR, was used to amplify TCRbeta CDR3 regions from genomic DNA. The paper's processing steps were these. The number of nucleated cells in each sample was estimated from the amplification of reference gene primers within the assay. Sequence reads were collapsed and filtered to measure the absolute abundance of every unique TCRbeta CDR3 rearrangement. Productive Simpson clonality was computed per sample as the square root of Simpson's diversity index over productive rearrangements. TCRdb provides this immuneACCESS table in a form limited to in-frame rearrangements. Some clones are lacking; in checked studies, under half of them reflect an unresolved V gene, and why the rest are absent is not known. V, J and clone size reflect that table, while D and trimming were determined from the DNA. For this sample the table gives 130,000 or so clones, of which around 80% were detected only once. Clones ranked in the top ten supply approximately 12% of the sample.

On this clone itself: Its antigen is unknown. No clone much larger than this one lies a single base away; base qualities are absent.

This TCR was sampled from a woman aged 60-75 years with acute or convalescent COVID-19. Sequences were obtained from peripheral blood. In this chain, TRBV19 is recombined with TRBJ1-2; 7 central nucleotides agree with TRBD1. The DNA reads as follows: TGTGCCAGCAACAATCCATTCCTACAGGGGCCGCAAGTCTATGGCTACACCTTC. It translates to CASNNPFLQGPQVYGYTF.